This passage covers 6 T cell receptor beta chains from one sample sequenced in a study of shared clonotypes between healthy human individuals. The naive CD8 fraction comprised CD45RO-negative cells positively selected for CCR7 and excluded terminally differentiated effector memory CD45RA+ cells. Assay used: immunoSEQ multiplex PCR; TCRdb lists only in-frame clones, some missing. The sample lists about 2 million clones, about 95% occurring once. The specimen was naive CD8+ T cells sorted from blood. These receptor sequences come from a man younger than 35 in good health.

The CDR3 DNA is TGTGCCAGCAGCCAGGTCAGCGACAATGAGCAGTTCTTC. Translation: CASSQVSDNEQFF. The chain recombines TRBV11-2 with TRBJ2-1; unclear D gene. CDR3 length: 13 residues. Deletions cut 5 bases from V and 5 bases from J, with 10 bases between. The germline CDR1 and CDR2 sequences are SGHAT and FQNNGV.

The genes are TRBV2 and TRBJ2-1; possible D gene TRBD2, 5 bases. V was cut by 6 bases and J by 7 bases, with 13 bases left in between. The CDR3 has 13 amino acids. Germline CDR1 is SNHLY and CDR2 is FYNNEI. The CDR3 protein is CASSPLDYNEQFF. Here the CDR3 DNA reads TGTGCCAGCAGCCCCTTAGACTATAATGAGCAGTTCTTC. Variable domain in full (rest from reference TRBV2 and TRBJ2-1): EPEVTQTPSHQVTQMGQEVILRCVPISNHLYFYWYRQILGQKVEFLVSFYNNEISEKSEIFDDQFSVERPDGSNFTLKIRSTKLEDSAMYFCASSPLDYNEQFFGPGTRLTVL.

This clone has a single count. This chain links TRBV7-6 with TRBJ2-2; TRBD1 might be the D (6 bases). The germline V gene encodes CDR1 SGHVS and CDR2 FNYEAQ. V lost 3 bases to trimming and J lost 4 bases, with 12 bases between them. CDR3 length: 15 amino acids. The DNA of the CDR3 is TGTGCCAGCAGCTTGGGTCCAGGGGTCACCGGGGAGCTGTTTTTT. It specifies CASSLGPGVTGELFF.

This clone was recorded once. This sequence joins TRBV2 and TRBJ1-6, with 7 bases lining up with TRBD1. The CDR3 spans 17 residues. The junction had 9 bases not matched to a gene; V was cut back by 0 bases and J by 7 bases. Germline CDR1 reads SNHLY; CDR2 reads FYNNEI. CDR3 nucleotide sequence: TGTGCCAGCAGTGAAGCCCTACAGGGGACGGGCAATTCACCCCTCCACTTT. It is translated as CASSEALQGTGNSPLHF.

This chain connects TRBV10-2 to TRBJ2-1; 10 bases line up with TRBD2. Per germline, CDR1 WSHSY and CDR2 SAAADI. The V gene end was trimmed by 6 bases and the J gene end by 4 bases; junction bases not matched to a gene: 9. The CDR3 runs 16 residues. The CDR3 DNA is TGCGCCAGCAGCAAAGACGGACTAGCGGTATACAATGAGCAGTTCTTC. It yields the protein CASSKDGLAVYNEQFF.

The genes are TRBV2 and TRBJ2-5; D remains ambiguous. With 3 bases removed from V and 2 bases from J, the gap between germline ends came to 10 bases. Germline V gene data show CDR1 as SNHLY and CDR2 as FYNNEI. This CDR3 is built from 14 residues. CDR3 bases: TGTGCCAGCAGTGACGACGGTCCACAAGAGACCCAGTACTTC. Its protein is CASSDDGPQETQYF.